The 16 T cell receptor beta chains in this list originate from one sample, sequenced in a study of blood T cell repertoires in COVID-19. Profiled with immunoSEQ multiplex PCR; TCRdb holds only in-frame clones, not every one. The table records roughly 100,000 clones, 75% to 90% of them present only once. The sequenced material came from peripheral blood. These receptors were taken from a human donor in a cohort sampled during active or convalescent COVID-19.

As DNA, the CDR3 is TGCGCCAGCAGCTTAGAGCAGGGGGCGTCAAACTATGGCTACACCTTC. Its translation: CASSLEQGASNYGYTF. V gene TRBV4-1 combines with J gene TRBJ1-2; TRBD1 aligns across 8 bases. With 5 bases clipped from V and 2 bases from J, the junction kept 10 bases outside the gene matches. CDR1 is MGHRA, CDR2 YSYEKL, per germline. This CDR3 is 16 amino acids long.

The chain carries TRBV2 and TRBJ2-1; 10 bases align to TRBD1. This CDR3 has 15 residues. Germline V gives CDR1 SNHLY, CDR2 FYNNEI. V trimming: 5 bases; J trimming: 3 bases; junction bases outside the gene matches: 4. The CDR3 region is CASSLGQGHYNEQFF. DNA of the CDR3: TGTGCCAGCAGTTTGGGACAGGGGCACTACAATGAGCAGTTCTTC.

The chain combines TRBV7-2 with TRBJ2-5, with unresolved D. The V and J ends lost 3 bases and 4 bases respectively, with 6 bases between them. The CDR3 length is 12 residues. The germline CDR1 and CDR2 sequences are SGHTA and FQGNSA. In DNA form, the CDR3 reads TGTGCCAGCAGCTTCCCGGGAGAGACCCAGTACTTC. Encoded protein: CASSFPGETQYF.

V is TRBV4-2 and J is TRBJ2-1; 12 bases are a match to TRBD2. Germline trimming cut 2 bases from V and 8 bases from J; bases unmatched to any gene: 16. From germline, CDR1 is LGHNA and CDR2 YNFKEQ. There are 19 residues in the CDR3. CDR3 bases: TGTGCCAGCAGCCAAAAGGGTCCGACTAGCGGGGGCTTGGTTTATGAGCAGTTCTTC. It yields the protein CASSQKGPTSGGLVYEQFF.

V gene TRBV7-3 combines with J gene TRBJ2-6; possible D gene TRBD2, 6 bases. Between the trimmed V and J ends, which lost 5 bases and 0 bases, there was a span of 11 bases. This CDR3 region has 16 residues. Germline V CDR1 and CDR2: SGHTA, FQGTGA. The CDR3 DNA reads as TGTGCCAGCAGCCGACGGGGGAGCTCTGGGGCCAACGTCCTGACTTTC. Its protein is CASSRRGSSGANVLTF.

The chain joins TRBV11-2 to TRBJ2-5; possible D gene TRBD2, 6 bases. CDR3 length: 16 residues. V lost 5 bases, J lost 2 bases, and 18 bases lay in between. From germline, CDR1 is SGHAT and CDR2 FQNNGV. The CDR3 region is CASSPGGSSFQETQYF. In DNA form, the CDR3 reads TGTGCCAGCAGCCCCGGGGGTAGCTCCTTTCAAGAGACCCAGTACTTC.

V and J are TRBV9 and TRBJ2-3; 8 bases align to TRBD2. The CDR3 extends over 16 amino acids. The J segment lost 1 base and the V segment lost 4 bases, leaving 8 bases of the junction unmatched. Germline V CDR1 and CDR2: SGDLS, YYNGEE. The CDR3 loop is CASSSVGGGGTDTQYF. The CDR3, as DNA: TGTGCCAGCAGCTCCGTCGGGGGGGGAGGCACAGATACGCAGTATTTT.

This sequence joins TRBV7-2 and TRBJ1-3; D is undetermined. Trimming removed 2 bases from V and 9 bases from J, with 20 bases in between. This CDR3 contains 16 residues. Germline CDR1 and CDR2: SGHTA and FQGNSA. In DNA, the CDR3 is TGTGCCAGCAGCTTAACCTTCGGGGAGGGCTGGAGCACCATATATTTT. Protein: CASSLTFGEGWSTIYF.

This clone was seen just once. J is TRBJ2-7 and V is TRBV12-3 or TRBV12-4, with D maybe TRBD1 (5 bases). V gave up 3 bases and J gave up 6 bases, with 12 bases separating them. The CDR3 is 13 residues long. The CDR3 is CASSLARGSEQYF. Here the CDR3 DNA reads TGTGCCAGCAGTTTGGCTAGGGGCAGCGAGCAGTACTTC.

This clone has just a few counts. This chain links TRBV7-2 with TRBJ1-6, with TRBD1 matching over 11 bases. The junction had 4 bases not matched to a gene; V was cut back by 4 bases and J by 8 bases. CDR3 length equals 15 residues. Germline assignment: CDR1 SGHTA and CDR2 FQGNSA. For the CDR3, the DNA is TGTGCCAGCAGCTACGGGACAGGGGGGTATTCACCCCTCCACTTT. This sequence encodes CASSYGTGGYSPLHF.

Notes on this clone: A clone one base away is much larger, so this may be a read error. The chain recombines TRBV4-3 with TRBJ1-3, with a tentative D call TRBD1 (5 bases). Germline CDR1 is LGHNA and CDR2 is YSLEER. The CDR3 has 17 amino acids. The CDR3 nucleotides read TGCCCCCCCACCCCCCGGTGGGGGGGACGTCCTGGAAACACCATATATTTT. This codes for CPPTPRWGGRPGNTIYF.

V is TRBV3-1 (or the pseudogene TRBV3-2) and J is TRBJ1-2, with 10 positions matching TRBD1. The CDR3 has 16 residues. Germline-derived CDR1 and CDR2 are LGHDT and YNNKEL (reference sequence). The J segment lost 4 bases and the V segment lost 1 base, leaving 6 bases of the junction unmatched. The CDR3 loop reads CASSQVPTGGFYGYTF. CDR3 sequence (DNA): TGTGCCAGCAGCCAAGTCCCGACAGGGGGCTTCTATGGCTACACCTTC.

Here the CDR3 DNA reads TGTGCCAGCAGCCTCCGCCGCCCGAGCGCAGATACGCAGTATTTT. It codes for CASSLRRPSADTQYF. This chain links TRBV7-8 with TRBJ2-3; D is uncertain. From germline, CDR1 is SGHVS and CDR2 FQNEAQ. Trimming cost V 5 bases and J 4 bases, with 16 bases left between them. The CDR3 loop spans 15 amino acids.

The genes are TRBV19 and TRBJ1-1, with a weak D call TRBD1 (6 bases). This CDR3 is built from 14 residues. The V end lost 8 bases, the J end lost 1 base, and 14 bases lay between the germline ends. Germline V gives CDR1 LNHDA, CDR2 SQIVND (reference sequence). The chain's CDR3 is CASSRQGWNTEAFF. In nucleotides, the CDR3 is TGTGCCAGTTCACGGCAGGGGTGGAACACTGAAGCTTTCTTT.

This chain joins TRBV29-1 and TRBJ1-2; TRBD1 aligns across 7 bases. J gave up 2 bases and V 2 bases, and 8 bases lay outside the gene matches. Germline values: CDR1 SQVTM, CDR2 ANQGSEA. This CDR3 contains 15 residues. CDR3 residues: CSVETGAQSNYGYTF. CDR3 DNA sequence: TGCAGCGTTGAAACAGGGGCGCAATCCAACTATGGCTACACCTTC.

The chain uses TRBV7-9 and TRBJ1-2; TRBD1 matches at 7 bases. This CDR3 region has 14 residues. Per the germline V gene, CDR1 is SEHNR and CDR2 is FQNEAQ (reference sequence). The J segment lost 4 bases and the V segment lost 5 bases, leaving 7 bases of the junction unmatched. Here the CDR3 DNA reads TGTGCCAGCAGCACCGGACAGGCGATCTATGGCTACACCTTC. Translating gives CASSTGQAIYGYTF.